Shown below are 15 T cell receptor beta chains from a single sample sequenced in a study of blood T cell repertoires in COVID-19. The assay was immunoSEQ multiplex PCR, and TCRdb's table has in-frame clones only and misses some. The sample consists of roughly 200,000 clones, more than 80% of them appearing once. What was sequenced was PBMCs or T cells enriched from blood (not recorded which). Source of these receptors: a man aged 35 to 55 who had recovered from COVID-19.

The chain combines TRBV10-3 with TRBJ2-7, with TRBD1 matching 10 bases. After removal of 3 bases from V and 4 bases from J, the junction contained 6 bases not matched to a gene. Per the germline V gene, CDR1 is ENHRY and CDR2 is SYGVKD. This CDR3 contains 15 residues. The CDR3 DNA follows: TGTGCCATCAGTGATAGTTGGGACAGGGGATACGAGCAGTACTTC. Amino acid sequence: CAISDSWDRGYEQYF.

This clone was detected a few times. The chain couples TRBV7-2 to TRBJ1-2, with D tentatively TRBD1 (5 bases). Germline assignment: CDR1 SGHTA and CDR2 FQGNSA. This CDR3 region has 14 residues. The V end lost 3 bases, the J end lost 5 bases, and 13 bases lay between the germline ends. The CDR3 nucleotides read TGTGCCAGCAGCTTTACTAACCGGGGGTATGGCTACACCTTC. Translation gives CASSFTNRGYGYTF.

This clone occurred once. The chain links TRBV5-1 to TRBJ1-5; the match to TRBD1 covers 12 bases. CDR1 is SGHRS and CDR2 is YFSETQ in the germline V gene. V was pared by 3 bases and J by 5 bases, with 6 bases of the junction left unmatched. The length of the CDR3 is 16 residues. In nucleotides, the CDR3 is TGCGCCAGCAGCTCCGGGACAGGGGGCGCGGATCAGCCCCAGCATTTT. This sequence encodes CASSSGTGGADQPQHF.

The chain couples TRBV30 to TRBJ1-1; D ambiguous. The CDR3 has 13 residues. Per germline, CDR1 GTSNPN and CDR2 SVGIG (reference sequence). The ends were cut back, 4 bases at V and 1 base at J, with 10 bases in the middle. The CDR3 protein is CAWNSFRNTEAFF. DNA of the CDR3: TGTGCCTGGAACTCTTTCCGGAACACTGAAGCTTTCTTT.

The CDR3 DNA follows: TGTGCCAGCAGCCCCGAGCGAAGAGGCTGGAACGAGCAGTACTTC. Translating gives CASSPERRGWNEQYF. This sequence joins TRBV7-9 and TRBJ2-7; D is uncertain. Per the germline V gene, CDR1 is SEHNR and CDR2 is FQNEAQ (reference sequence). The CDR3 contains 15 residues. V gave up 5 bases and J gave up 5 bases, with 19 bases separating them.

V is TRBV28 and J is TRBJ1-1; D call uncertain. The CDR3 is 18 amino acids. V shed 5 bases and J shed 2 bases, with 24 bases lying between them. Germline CDR1 and CDR2: MDHEN and SYDVKM. The CDR3 sequence is CASSLQPLLGSPNTEAFF. CDR3 nucleotide sequence: TGTGCCAGCAGTCTCCAACCCCTCCTAGGCAGCCCTAACACTGAAGCTTTCTTT. Full variable domain (rest looked up from reference TRBV28 and TRBJ1-1): DVKVTQSSRYLVKRTGEKVFLECVQDMDHENMFWYRQDPGLGLRLIYFSYDVKMKEKGDIPEGYSVSREKKERFSLILESASTNQTSMYLCASSLQPLLGSPNTEAFFGQGTRLTVV.

The chain has TRBV5-1 and TRBJ2-1; the D gene is possibly TRBD1 (5 bases). Trimming took off 5 bases at V and 6 bases at J, with 9 bases between the two ends. The CDR3 extends over 12 amino acids. Germline CDR1 is SGHRS and CDR2 is YFSETQ. CDR3 in amino acids: CASRQVTNEQFF. CDR3 DNA sequence: TGCGCCAGCAGACAGGTAACCAATGAGCAGTTCTTC.

The V call is TRBV7-4, the J call TRBJ2-1, with 7 positions matching TRBD2. Germline values: CDR1 SGHVT, CDR2 SQSDAQ. The CDR3 consists of 15 residues. With 3 bases clipped from V and 8 bases from J, the junction kept 10 bases outside the gene matches. CDR3: CASSLGGSTFDEQFF. The CDR3 DNA reads TGTGCCAGCAGCTTGGGCGGGAGTACATTCGATGAGCAGTTCTTC.

The V gene is TRBV10-2, the J gene TRBJ2-3; D uncertain. Germline V gene sequence: CDR1 WSHSY, CDR2 SAAADI. The CDR3 runs to 12 residues. V shed 2 bases and J shed 4 bases, with 4 bases lying between them. CDR3 bases: TGCGCCAGCAGTGAGATCTCAGATACGCAGTATTTT. Its protein product is CASSEISDTQYF.

J is TRBJ1-1 and V is TRBV19, with unresolved D. The ends were cut back, 10 bases at V and 8 bases at J, with 20 bases in the middle. The CDR3 extends over 13 amino acids. The germline V gene encodes CDR1 LNHDA and CDR2 SQIVND (reference sequence). This chain's CDR3 is CATNLGSGEEAFF. CDR3 in DNA: TGTGCCACCAATCTAGGGAGCGGGGAGGAAGCTTTCTTT.

V is TRBV7-2 and J is TRBJ1-2, with D maybe TRBD1 (5 bases). Germline CDR1 is SGHTA and CDR2 is FQGNSA. Trimming pared 5 bases from V and 9 bases from J, leaving 16 bases between. The CDR3 has 13 residues. The CDR3 here is CASSLRGGRSYTF. DNA of the CDR3: TGTGCCAGCAGCCTTCGGGGGGGAAGGAGCTACACCTTC.

The gene calls are TRBV7-3 and TRBJ2-1; 13 bases are shared with TRBD2. This CDR3 region has 18 residues. V trimming: 5 bases; J trimming: 2 bases; junction bases outside the gene matches: 9. The germline V gene encodes CDR1 SGHTA and CDR2 FQGTGA. DNA of the CDR3: TGTGCCAGCAGCGCCTCGACTAGCGGGAGGCCCACCTACAATGAGCAGTTCTTC. Residues: CASSASTSGRPTYNEQFF.

This chain connects TRBV5-1 to TRBJ2-2; perhaps TRBD1 as D (6 bases). Germline V gene data show CDR1 as SGHRS and CDR2 as YFSETQ. Trimming stripped 4 bases from V and 2 bases from J, with 12 bases between. The CDR3 runs to 15 residues. The CDR3 region is CASSPGQLNTGELFF. CDR3 coding DNA: TGCGCCAGCAGCCCGGGACAACTCAACACCGGGGAGCTGTTTTTT.

This chain uses TRBV7-2 with TRBJ2-2, with unresolved D. There are 15 residues in the CDR3. V was trimmed by 5 bases and J by 6 bases, leaving 16 bases between them. Germline loops: CDR1 SGHTA, CDR2 FQGNSA. Here the CDR3 DNA reads TGTGCCAGCAGCCTCAACCTATTGAGTGCCGGGGAGCTGTTTTTT. Amino acid sequence: CASSLNLLSAGELFF.

The sample holds one count of this clone. This chain joins TRBV11-2 and TRBJ2-7; TRBD1 is a possible D gene (6 bases). CDR3 length: 14 residues. Germline loops: CDR1 SGHAT, CDR2 FQNNGV. Trimming stripped 1 base from V and 6 bases from J, with 13 bases between. The CDR3 DNA sequence: TGTGCCAGCAGCTTAGGGCCCGGACAGTCCGAGCAGTACTTC. Residues: CASSLGPGQSEQYF.